The clone carrying this T cell receptor (beta chain) has only one observation. In the PCR, 60 Vbeta and 13 Jbeta primers were used. Profiling relied on immunoSEQ multiplex PCR, and the TCRdb table lists in-frame clones only, not all of them. The top ten clones hold around 2.5% of a sample with roughly 110,000 clones, 60% to 80% of them seen once. This sample was included in a study of cytomegalovirus exposure and HLA in healthy donors. Germline CDR1 is SGHRS and CDR2 is YFSETQ. The CDR3 consists of 18 residues. Germline trimming cut 4 bases from V and 0 bases from J; bases unmatched to any gene: 8. The chain employs TRBV5-1 and TRBJ2-6; 9 bases map to TRBD1. The sequencing input was PBMCs. This TCR derives from a man aged 35-49 years in good health and CMV-seronegative. CDR3 sequence (DNA): TGCGCCAGCAGCAGGGGACAGGGACTATTCTCTGGGGCCAACGTCCTGACTTTC. Translation: CASSRGQGLFSGANVLTF.